This TCR beta chain emerged from a study of control samples from healthy donors and cancer patients. CDR3 length: 14 residues. The V and J ends lost 1 base and 4 bases, in that order; junction bases with no gene match: 3. The germline V gene has CDR1 SEHNR and CDR2 FQNEAQ (reference sequence). TCRdb's table, derived via immunoSEQ multiplex PCR, lists solely in-frame clones and lacks some. The sample has about 140,000 clones; 94% are singletons. This receptor was identified in a man in his forties or fifties in good health. V and J are TRBV7-9 and TRBJ1-2, with 7 bases identical to TRBD1. The sequenced material came from blood. The CDR3 coding sequence is TGTGCCAGCAGCTTAGGGGGACAGACCTATGGCTACACCTTC. Translating it yields CASSLGGQTYGYTF.